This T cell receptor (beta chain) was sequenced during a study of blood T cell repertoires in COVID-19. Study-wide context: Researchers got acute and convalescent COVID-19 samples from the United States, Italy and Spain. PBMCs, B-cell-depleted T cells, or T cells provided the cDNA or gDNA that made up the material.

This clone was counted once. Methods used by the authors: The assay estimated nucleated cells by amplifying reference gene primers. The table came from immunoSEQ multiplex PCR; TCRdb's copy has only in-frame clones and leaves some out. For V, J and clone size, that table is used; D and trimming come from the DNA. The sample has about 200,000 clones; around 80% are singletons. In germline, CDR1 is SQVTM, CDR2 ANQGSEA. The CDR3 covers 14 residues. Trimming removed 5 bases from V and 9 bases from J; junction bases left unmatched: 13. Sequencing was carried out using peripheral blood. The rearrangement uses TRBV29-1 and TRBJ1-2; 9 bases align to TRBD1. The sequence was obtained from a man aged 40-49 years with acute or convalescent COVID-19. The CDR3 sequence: CSVLILDRGRSYTF. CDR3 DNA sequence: TGCAGCGTTCTTATTCTCGACAGGGGGAGGAGCTACACCTTC.